Listed below are T cell receptor beta chains from one sample, sequenced in a study of naive and memory T cell subsets. TCRdb redid the calling of the UMI-ligation and nested PCR reads with MiXCR, one entry per CDR3 protein. The repertoire holds 130,000 to 150,000 distinct CDR3 sequences, with approximately 15% as singletons. Specimen: naive CD4+ T cells from blood. The receptors were sampled from a human donor in good health. Each CDR3 is given with its conserved first and last residue. Fields, in order: CDR3 protein, CDR3 DNA, clone size, J gene, V gene, D gene. The D gene is left open where the match is weak. Size tells how often a clone was seen (once, few, many) or the class of an expanded clone, and some rows leave it out.

CDR3: CASSDNSGTGVYNEQFF
DNA: TGTGCCAGCAGTGACAACTCCGGGACAGGGGTCTACAATGAGCAGTTCTTC
size: few
J: TRBJ2-1
V: TRBV6-5
D: TRBD1

CDR3: CASSPSSGANVLTF
DNA: TGTGCCAGCAGCCCGAGCTCTGGGGCCAACGTCCTGACTTTC
size: few
J: TRBJ2-6
V: TRBV7-2
D: NA

CDR3: CSVGSVPPGTPYGYTF
DNA: TGCAGCGTTGGAAGTGTTCCGCCCGGGACACCCTATGGCTACACCTTC
size: NA
J: TRBJ1-2
V: TRBV29-1
D: NA

CDR3: CASAKRSGANVLTF
DNA: TGTGCCAGCGCTAAGCGCTCTGGGGCCAACGTCCTGACTTTC
size: many
J: TRBJ2-6
V: TRBV6-5
D: NA

CDR3: CASSRSPGSGELFF
DNA: TGCGCCAGCAGTCGTTCCCCTGGTTCCGGGGAGCTGTTTTTT
size: NA
J: TRBJ2-2
V: TRBV5-1
D: NA

CDR3: CASPGQVNNEQFF
DNA: TGTGCCAGCCCGGGACAGGTCAACAATGAGCAGTTCTTC
size: many
J: TRBJ2-1
V: TRBV25-1
D: TRBD1

CDR3: CASSRDRESEAFF
DNA: TGTGCCAGCAGCCGGGACAGGGAGAGTGAAGCTTTCTTT
size: NA
J: TRBJ1-1
V: TRBV7-2
D: TRBD1

CDR3: CASSLRRSETQYF
DNA: TGTGCCAGCAGCTTGCGACGCTCCGAGACCCAGTACTTC
size: many
J: TRBJ2-5
V: TRBV7-9
D: NA

CDR3: CAISKDGKETQYF
DNA: TGTGCCATCAGTAAGGACGGGAAAGAGACCCAGTACTTC
size: NA
J: TRBJ2-5
V: TRBV10-3
D: NA

CDR3: CASSLAGADTQYF
DNA: TGTGCCAGCAGCTTAGCGGGAGCGGATACGCAGTATTTT
size: many
J: TRBJ2-3
V: TRBV7-2
D: NA

CDR3: CAISDRGETQYF
DNA: TGTGCCATCAGTGACAGGGGAGAGACCCAGTACTTC
size: many
J: TRBJ2-5
V: TRBV10-3
D: NA

CDR3: CATSDGGRNNEQFF
DNA: TGTGCCACCAGTGACGGCGGACGGAACAATGAGCAGTTCTTC
size: few
J: TRBJ2-1
V: TRBV24-1
D: NA

CDR3: CASRPDRGSYEQYF
DNA: TGTGCCAGCAGGCCCGACAGGGGTTCCTACGAGCAGTACTTC
size: NA
J: TRBJ2-7
V: TRBV7-9
D: TRBD1

CDR3: CASSLFREETQYF
DNA: TGTGCCAGCAGCTTATTTCGTGAGGAGACCCAGTACTTC
size: NA
J: TRBJ2-5
V: TRBV7-2
D: NA

CDR3: CASSPPGSSGNTIYF
DNA: TGTGCCAGCAGCCCCCCCGGGAGCTCTGGAAACACCATATATTTT
size: few
J: TRBJ1-3
V: TRBV14
D: NA

CDR3: CASSFNDSPDTQYF
DNA: TGTGCCAGCAGTTTTAATGACAGCCCAGATACGCAGTATTTT
size: few
J: TRBJ2-3
V: TRBV27
D: NA

CDR3: CSVVFGTGSYTF
DNA: TGCAGCGTTGTTTTCGGGACAGGAAGCTACACCTTC
size: NA
J: TRBJ1-2
V: TRBV29-1
D: TRBD1

CDR3: CATGFSYEQYF
DNA: TGTGCCACAGGGTTCTCCTACGAGCAGTACTTC
size: few
J: TRBJ2-7
V: TRBV2
D: NA

CDR3: CSARTRSGQEISYGYTF
DNA: TGCAGTGCTAGAACGCGGTCGGGACAGGAGATTTCCTATGGCTACACCTTC
size: few
J: TRBJ1-2
V: TRBV20-1
D: TRBD1

CDR3: CSARDERGTDTQYF
DNA: TGCAGTGCTAGAGATGAACGGGGCACAGATACGCAGTATTTT
size: many
J: TRBJ2-3
V: TRBV20-1
D: NA

CDR3: CSARRRCRGLLEQETQYF
DNA: TGCAGTGCTAGGAGAAGGTGCAGGGGGCTCCTGGAGCAAGAGACCCAGTACTTC
size: NA
J: TRBJ2-5
V: TRBV20-1
D: TRBD1

CDR3: CASSDPAGTNYGYTF
DNA: TGTGCCAGCAGTGACCCCGCGGGAACTAACTATGGCTACACCTTC
size: few
J: TRBJ1-2
V: TRBV12-3/TRBV12-4
D: NA